This TCR beta chain stems from a study of T cell responses to AZD1222 COVID-19 vaccine. Assay used: immunoSEQ multiplex PCR; TCRdb lists only in-frame clones, some missing. This table holds about 150,000 clones, 80% to 90% found once. The sequence derives from an adult who had recovered from COVID-19. The sequenced sample was peripheral blood, obtained after recovery from COVID-19.

The CDR3 here is CASSLQGYGVDQPQHF. CDR3 nucleotides: TGTGCCAGCAGTCTACAGGGTTATGGAGTGGATCAGCCCCAGCATTTT. The chain carries TRBV3-1 (or the pseudogene TRBV3-2) and TRBJ1-5; D may be TRBD1 (6 bases). V lost 6 bases, J lost 5 bases, and 20 bases lay in between. This CDR3 contains 16 residues. Germline lookup yields CDR1 LGHDT and CDR2 YNNKEL (reference sequence).